The rows below give T cell receptor beta chains drawn from one sample of a study of identical twins. TCRdb re-analysed the 5' RACE reads in MiXCR, keeping a single row per CDR3 protein. The table records about 520,000 distinct CDR3 sequences, 22% of them present only once. The data also belong to a second study, concerning T cells expressing NK-cell markers.

The sequencing input was CD4+ T cells sorted from blood. The receptors stem from a woman aged 18-30 years in good health. The CDR3 runs from the conserved cysteine through the conserved F or W. A D gene is named only where the DNA matches it firmly. Expanded clones get a size class; other rows say once, few or many, or leave the size out.

>TRBJ2-5|TRBD2|TRBV6-5|-|15
TGTGCCAGCAGTTACGCCAGCGGGAGCGCAAAGACCCAGTACTTC
CASSYASGSAKTQYF
>TRBJ2-1|TRBD2|TRBV9|-|17
TGTGCCAGCAGCGTAGCCCCGACCGCAACTAGCGGGACGGAGCAGTTCTTC
CASSVAPTATSGTEQFF
>TRBJ2-5|-|TRBV2|few|13
TGTGCAGGTCAACACGACACCCAAGAGACCCAGTACTTC
CAGQHDTQETQYF
>TRBJ2-1|-|TRBV10-3|-|15
TGTGCCATCAGTCCCCGTCGGGGTTTGAAGAATGAGCAGTTCTTC
CAISPRRGLKNEQFF
>TRBJ2-7|TRBD2|TRBV13|-|14
TGTGCCAGCAGCTCGCTAGCGGGAGAAGGAGAGCAGTACTTC
CASSSLAGEGEQYF
>TRBJ2-1|TRBD2|TRBV11-2|few|13
TGTGCCAGCAAACTAGCGGGGGGGCTGGAGCAGTTCTTC
CASKLAGGLEQFF
>TRBJ1-2|-|TRBV10-3|-|14
TGTGCCATCAGTGACCAACGAGGGCTGAGTGGCTACACCTTC
CAISDQRGLSGYTF
>TRBJ1-2|-|TRBV5-5|few|13
TGTGCCAGCAGCTTCCGCGGGGGGTTTGGCTACACCTTC
CASSFRGGFGYTF
>TRBJ2-1|TRBD1|TRBV6-1|-|14
TGTGCCAGCAGTGCATGGGACAGAAACAATGAGCAGTTCTTC
CASSAWDRNNEQFF
>TRBJ2-3|-|TRBV7-6|few|14
TGTGCCAGCAAAGGGGATGGGGGCGAAGATACGCAGTATTTT
CASKGDGGEDTQYF
>TRBJ2-3|TRBD1|TRBV13|few|17
TGTGCCAGCAGCTCGGGACAGGGATTATCTAGCACAGATACGCAGTATTTT
CASSSGQGLSSTDTQYF
>TRBJ2-5|-|TRBV20-1|few|14
TGCAGTGCTAGACCCCCCGGGGCCGGAGAGACCCAGTACTTC
CSARPPGAGETQYF
>TRBJ1-5|TRBD1|TRBV14|-|16
TGTGCCAGCAGCCAGGGGGGGACAGGGCTAAATCAGCCCCAGCATTTT
CASSQGGTGLNQPQHF
>TRBJ1-2|-|TRBV15|few|14
TGTGCCACCAGCAACAGGGTGTCTAACTATGGCTACACCTTC
CATSNRVSNYGYTF
>TRBJ2-5|TRBD2|TRBV28|-|16
TGTGCCAGCAGTTTTGGCGCTAGCGGGGCCCAAGAGACCCAGTACTTC
CASSFGASGAQETQYF
>TRBJ2-6|-|TRBV7-2|-|17
TGTGCCAGCAGCCCCCGTCTGGTCAGGACTGGGGCCAACGTCCTGACTTTC
CASSPRLVRTGANVLTF
>TRBJ1-4|-|TRBV5-6|few|14
TGTGCCAGCAGAGACGGAGCCCATAATGAAAAACTGTTTTTT
CASRDGAHNEKLFF
>TRBJ2-7|-|TRBV9|-|14
TGTGCCAGCAGCGTAGATACCCGTATCGCGGTGCAGTACTTC
CASSVDTRIAVQYF
>TRBJ2-3|TRBD2|TRBV20-1|many|16
TGCAGTGCTAGACCCAGACTAGCGGGACGCACAGATACGCAGTATTTT
CSARPRLAGRTDTQYF
>TRBJ2-7|-|TRBV27|many|15
TGTGCCAGCAGGAGTCGAGGACACGGGTCCTACGAGCAGTACTTC
CASRSRGHGSYEQYF
>TRBJ2-2|TRBD1|TRBV6-2/TRBV6-3|-|14
TGTGCCAGCGTGGCCGACAGGGCGACCGGGGAGCTGTTTTTT
CASVADRATGELFF
>TRBJ1-1|TRBD1|TRBV20-1|few|14
TGCAGTGCCATCAATCAGGGGGATCGCGCTGAAGCTTTCTTT
CSAINQGDRAEAFF
>TRBJ2-7|TRBD2|TRBV20-1|few|18
TGCAGTGTACAACCAGGGGGTTCCGGACTAGCGGGGACCTACGAGCAGTACTTC
CSVQPGGSGLAGTYEQYF
>TRBJ2-2|TRBD2|TRBV5-4|-|15
TGTGCCAGCAGCTCTAGCGGGACTGGGCCCGGGGAGCTGTTTTTT
CASSSSGTGPGELFF
>TRBJ2-7|TRBD2|TRBV6-1|few|17
TGTGCCAGCAGGCTACTACTAGCGGGGGTTTCAAACTACGAGCAGTACTTC
CASRLLLAGVSNYEQYF
>TRBJ2-3|-|TRBV7-9|-|15
TGTGCCAGCAGCTTATTGCACAGTAGCACAGATACGCAGTATTTT
CASSLLHSSTDTQYF
>TRBJ2-3|-|TRBV6-6|-|13
TGTGCCAGCAGACAGGACCGCCCAGATACGCAGTATTTT
CASRQDRPDTQYF
>TRBJ1-2|-|TRBV10-3|once|13
TGTGCCATCAGTGAGAAGGTAATTGGAGGCTACACCTTC
CAISEKVIGGYTF
>TRBJ2-3|-|TRBV24-1|many|13
TGTGCCACCAGCGAAGGATCCACAGATACGCAGTATTTT
CATSEGSTDTQYF